Listed here is a single T cell receptor beta chain. Which antigen it targets is not known. No quality values exist for individual bases; no much larger clone is one base distant. From V the trimming removes 2 bases and from J it removes 2 bases, while the gene matches leave 16 bases of the junction unaccounted for. The cysteine opens and the phenylalanine closes a CDR3 of 19 amino acids. Left in the record is the CDR3 DNA by itself, 57 bases read in frame from the first base. CDR1 and CDR2, looked up from the germline V gene, are LGHNA and YNFKEQ. Libraries came from the immunoSEQ multiplex PCR assay. For most patients, genomic DNA was isolated with the Qiagen DNeasy Blood and Tissue Kit and sent frozen to Adaptive Biotechnologies for TCR sequencing. For most patients, high-throughput TCR-beta CDR3 sequencing of genomic DNA was performed by Adaptive Biotechnologies. The source study handled its data this way. TCR sequencing data were retrieved from Adaptive's ImmunoSEQ software for some 17 patients, whereas three other patients were processed with MiXCR and VDJtools. CD4 versus CD8 sorting errors were corrected by removing sequences found in both subsets at a frequency ratio below 5:1. Because the origin of CDR3 nucleotide sequences shared between donor and recipient could not be assigned, those sequences were removed. Alloreactive clones required at least 2-fold expansion over unstimulated cells and minimum CFSE-low frequency of 0.002% (template counts) or 0.001% (read counts). Mappable clones were those detected in sequenced pre-transplant spleen, lymph node, or MLR CFSE-low populations of the donor or recipient. The cumulative frequency of alloreactive clones was calculated as a percentage of all sequences, weighted by copy number. Drawn from immuneACCESS, this table holds only the in-frame rearrangements with V and J called that TCRdb kept. Clones are partly lost; checked studies trace under half to an unresolved V gene and leave the rest unexplained. The V and J calls and clone size come from that table; D and trimming were worked out from the DNA. The sample table holds 60,000 to 65,000 clones, of which roughly 90% were seen once. The top ten clones comprise 1.7% of the sample.

The time point label on this specimen signifies: cells obtained before transplantation from donor or recipient. CD3+CD4+ and CD3+CD8+ populations were FACS-sorted from unstimulated pre-transplant donor and recipient cells taken from spleen or lymph nodes. The data were obtained in a study of graft-versus-host responses after intestinal transplantation listed by TCRdb under 2021. General notes on the study: The transplants that recipients received were multivisceral, liver-intestinal, or isolated intestinal. A cohort of approximately 24 intestinal transplant recipients, including one retransplant, was enrolled, and a few patients lacking pretransplant specimens were excluded. To identify alloreactive clones, pre-transplant mixed lymphocyte reaction products were sequenced and then compared with unstimulated pre-transplant donor and recipient T cells. After intestinal transplantation, graft-versus-host and host-versus-graft alloreactive T cell clones were followed in the graft, circulation and bone marrow using bulk TCR-beta CDR3 sequencing. Rather than going through the commercial service, samples from a few later patients were sequenced in-house on an Illumina MiSeq and processed with MiXCR. All recipients received anti-thymocyte globulin induction followed by maintenance tacrolimus and steroids for around three years. A peak of at least 4% donor T cells among recipient peripheral blood mononuclear cells was the definition used for donor T cell macrochimerism.

The paper as a whole reports these results and caveats: GvH clones were found in recipient bone marrow, and some of the GvH clones appeared earlier in ileal mucosa or blood, which is consistent with an intestinal mucosal origin. Peak levels of circulating GvH clones were associated with declines in HvG clones early after transplant. In the allografts of patients with donor T cell macrochimerism, GvH to HvG T cell clonal ratios were high. The relatively low number and heterogeneity of intestinal transplant patients limited the conclusions.

The receptor chain draws on TRBV4-2 and TRBJ2-7; 9 bases in the junction line up with TRBD1. The TCR sequence derives from a human donor who was the organ donor for an intestinal transplant. Sequenced here: unstimulated CD8+ T cells sorted from spleen or lymph node cells, sampled before transplant. The DNA sequence follows: TGTGCCAGCAGCCAAATCATGGACAGGGGAACGAAAAACGCCTACGAGCAGTACTTC. Its protein reads: CASSQIMDRGTKNAYEQYF.